The 6 T cell receptor beta chains below all came from one sample that was sequenced in a study of blood T cell repertoires in COVID-19 (TCRdb year 2020). The library was built by means of the immunoSEQ multiplex PCR assay. TCRdb mirrors the immuneACCESS table, restricted to in-frame sequences. Some clones are absent from its copies; in checked studies, under half trace to an unresolved V gene, and the reason for the others is unknown. The sample contains 150,000 or so clones, over 85% of them found a single time. The ten largest clones represent 2% of the sample. The source material was peripheral blood. Source of these receptors: a woman in her sixties or seventies with COVID-19, enrolled during active disease.

Only a few counts were recorded for this clone. The chain joins TRBV19 to TRBJ2-7, with 8 bases identical to TRBD1. This CDR3 contains 14 residues. The junction had 10 bases not matched to a gene; V was cut back by 6 bases and J by 6 bases. Germline CDR1 LNHDA, CDR2 SQIVND (reference sequence). CDR3 amino acids: CASRPRQGPSEQYF. The CDR3 nucleotides are TGTGCCAGTAGGCCCCGACAGGGGCCCTCCGAGCAGTACTTC.

The V gene is TRBV15, the J gene TRBJ2-7; D perhaps matches TRBD1 (5 bases). CDR3 length equals 18 residues. Germline V gene sequence: CDR1 LNHNV, CDR2 YYDKDF (reference sequence). The V and J ends lost 0 bases and 3 bases respectively, with 21 bases between them. CDR3 amino acids: CATSRDPSGRERYYEQYF. The CDR3 DNA reads as TGTGCCACCAGCAGAGATCCCTCAGGCAGGGAAAGATACTACGAGCAGTACTTC. The variable domain in full, completed from reference TRBV15 and TRBJ2-7, reads DAMVIQNPRYQVTQFGKPVTLSCSQTLNHNVMYWYQQKSSQAPKLLFHYYDKDFNNEADTPDNFQSRRPNTSFCFLDIRSPGLGDTAMYLCATSRDPSGRERYYEQYFGPGTRLTVT.

V gene TRBV5-4 combines with J gene TRBJ2-1; no clear D. The CDR3 loop spans 15 amino acids. Between the trimmed V and J ends, which lost 0 bases and 8 bases, there was a span of 15 bases. Germline V gene sequence: CDR1 SGHNT, CDR2 YYREEE (reference sequence). Here the CDR3 reads CASSLDSISVDEQFF. CDR3 DNA: TGTGCCAGCAGCTTGGATAGCATTTCTGTCGATGAGCAGTTCTTC. Filled out from reference TRBV5-4 and TRBJ2-1, the complete variable domain reads ETGVTQSPTHLIKTRGQQVTLRCSSQSGHNTVSWYQQALGQGPQFIFQYYREEENGRGNFPPRFSGLQFPNYSSELNVNALELDDSALYLCASSLDSISVDEQFFGPGTRLTVL.

The chain carries TRBV27 and TRBJ1-1; tentative D call: TRBD1 (5 bases). CDR1 and CDR2 (germline): MNHEY, SMNVEV (reference sequence). The V gene lost 6 bases and the J gene lost 0 bases, with 14 bases spanning the gap. The CDR3 sequence is 15 residues long. CDR3 residues: CASSLGGPLNTEAFF. CDR3 coding DNA: TGTGCCAGCAGCCTCGGGGGACCATTGAACACTGAAGCTTTCTTT.

The J gene is TRBJ1-5, the V gene TRBV7-2, with 7 nucleotides matching TRBD1. Germline CDR1 SGHTA, CDR2 FQGNSA. Unmatched junction bases numbered 14, after V lost 5 bases and J lost 10 bases. This CDR3 comprises 15 residues. In DNA, the CDR3 is TGTGCCAGCAGCACACAACAGGGGCTCCTGATTCCCCAGCATTTT. Its protein is CASSTQQGLLIPQHF.

This clone was seen once. This chain links TRBV6-2 or TRBV6-3 with TRBJ1-1, with unresolved D. CDR1 MNHEY and CDR2 SVGEGT come from the germline V gene. The CDR3 runs 13 residues. V lost 4 bases to trimming and J lost 12 bases, with 18 bases between them. The CDR3 loop is CASSFGTTIETFF. The CDR3 nucleotides read TGTGCCAGCAGTTTTGGCACTACCATCGAAACTTTCTTT.